Below, 10 T cell receptor beta chains from the same sample are listed, as sequenced in a study of blood T cell repertoires in COVID-19. Profiled with immunoSEQ multiplex PCR; TCRdb holds only in-frame clones, not every one. The data show 200,000 to 250,000 clones, roughly 89% seen once. The sample comprised PBMCs or T cells enriched from blood (not recorded which). These receptors came from a woman aged 40-49 years with acute COVID-19.

The chain carries TRBV7-9 and TRBJ2-6, with D tentatively TRBD2 (6 bases). Between the trimmed V and J ends, which lost 9 bases and 1 base, there was a span of 7 bases. This CDR3 region has 13 residues. Germline V gene lookup returns CDR1 SEHNR and CDR2 FQNEAQ (reference sequence). The CDR3 loop reads CASAGSGANVLTF. The CDR3 coding sequence is TGTGCCAGTGCGGGGTCTGGGGCCAACGTCCTGACTTTC.

The chain recombines TRBV29-1 with TRBJ1-1; TRBD1 agrees at 8 bases. Germline trimming cut 5 bases from V and 10 bases from J; bases unmatched to any gene: 9. CDR1 SQVTM and CDR2 ANQGSEA come from the germline V gene. The CDR3 is made up of 12 amino acids. CDR3 coding DNA: TGCAGCGTTCTCTGGACAGGGTGGGGAGCTTTCTTT. Protein sequence: CSVLWTGWGAFF. The whole variable domain, filled in from reference TRBV29-1 and TRBJ1-1, reads SAVISQKPSRDICQRGTSLTIQCQVDSQVTMMFWYRQQPGQSLTLIATANQGSEATYESGFVIDKFPISRPNLTFSTLTVSNMSPEDSSIYLCSVLWTGWGAFFGQGTRLTVV.

The J gene is TRBJ2-3, the V gene TRBV5-1, with D perhaps TRBD1 (7 bases). The CDR3 covers 15 residues. Per germline, CDR1 SGHRS and CDR2 YFSETQ. Trimming took 4 bases from V and 6 from J, leaving 18 bases between them. The CDR3 nucleotides read TGCGCCAGCAGCCCTGACAGGGCGGGGAGGGATACGCAGTATTTT. It codes for CASSPDRAGRDTQYF.

The J gene is TRBJ1-2, the V gene TRBV6-5; TRBD1 agrees at 10 bases. There are 14 residues in the CDR3. J lost 5 bases, V lost 2 bases, and 2 bases had no gene match. Germline CDR1 MNHEY, CDR2 SVGAGI. The CDR3 reads CASSYRDRGYGYTF. For the CDR3, the DNA is TGTGCCAGCAGTTACCGGGACAGGGGTTATGGCTACACCTTC.

This clone has just one count. The chain joins TRBV5-1 to TRBJ2-4, with TRBD2 matching 13 bases. Germline CDR1 is SGHRS and CDR2 is YFSETQ. The CDR3 totals 20 residues. V shed 3 bases and J 0 bases; nucleotides not matched to a gene: 12. In nucleotides, the CDR3 is TGCGCCAGCAGCTCGAGACTGACTAGCGGGGGGCCTCTAGCCAAAAACATTCAGTACTTC. Encoded protein: CASSSRLTSGGPLAKNIQYF.

This clone was counted a single time. This chain links TRBV7-8 with TRBJ2-7; the D gene is possibly TRBD1 (6 bases). V was trimmed by 6 bases and J by 4 bases, leaving 19 bases between them. CDR1 and CDR2 from the germline V gene are SGHVS and FQNEAQ. The CDR3 has 15 residues. The CDR3 sequence is CASSQWPGQTYEQYF. CDR3 nucleotides: TGTGCCAGCAGTCAATGGCCGGGACAAACGTACGAGCAGTACTTC.

The chain joins TRBV7-2 to TRBJ2-2; the match to TRBD1 covers 8 bases. Germline CDR1 is SGHTA and CDR2 is FQGNSA. The CDR3 runs to 15 residues. After removal of 5 bases from V and 0 bases from J, the junction contained 2 bases not matched to a gene. CDR3 in DNA: TGTGCCAGCAGCCCCAGGGGGCCGAACACCGGGGAGCTGTTTTTT. The encoded protein is CASSPRGPNTGELFF.

The J gene is TRBJ2-7, the V gene TRBV27; TRBD1 might be the D (5 bases). V was pared by 4 bases and J by 3 bases, with 10 bases between. This CDR3 is 13 amino acids long. Germline assignment: CDR1 MNHEY and CDR2 SMNVEV (reference sequence). CDR3 in DNA: TGTGCCAGCAGTTGGGGCAGAGACTACGAGCAGTACGTC. The encoded protein is CASSWGRDYEQYV.

This clone showed up just a few times. CDR3 region: CASSQPGTGFHGYTF. The DNA of the CDR3 is TGCGCCAGCAGCCAACCCGGGACAGGGTTTCATGGCTACACCTTC. This rearrangement joins TRBV4-1 to TRBJ1-2; TRBD1 aligns across 9 bases. The junction had 7 bases not matched to a gene; V was cut back by 2 bases and J by 6 bases. The CDR3 spans 15 residues. Germline V gene lookup returns CDR1 MGHRA and CDR2 YSYEKL.

The chain recombines TRBV9 with TRBJ2-1; TRBD2 agrees at 8 bases. Trimming cost V 0 bases and J 7 bases; bases outside gene matches: 9. Germline loops: CDR1 SGDLS, CDR2 YYNGEE. CDR3 length equals 16 residues. The CDR3 region is CASSVVPGGLMNEQFF. CDR3 nucleotide sequence: TGTGCCAGCAGCGTAGTTCCGGGGGGGTTAATGAATGAGCAGTTCTTC.